This passage covers 9 T cell receptor beta chains from one sample sequenced in a study of T cell clones after liver transplantation. Here immunoSEQ multiplex PCR was the method, and the copy in TCRdb shows in-frame clones only, minus some. The table includes about 16,000 clones, 80% to 95% detected once. The sequenced sample was CD8+ T cells from blood, obtained before liver transplant. These receptors were collected from a human donor who received a liver transplant.

The J gene is TRBJ2-2, the V gene TRBV28; D possibly corresponds to TRBD2 (5 bases). CDR1 and CDR2 from the germline V gene are MDHEN and SYDVKM. The ends were cut back, 8 bases at V and 5 bases at J, with 12 bases in the middle. The CDR3 loop spans 13 amino acids. The CDR3 coding sequence is TGTGCCAGCTTAGCTCGAGGGACCGGGGAGCTGTTTTTT. Residues: CASLARGTGELFF.

The chain employs TRBV15 and TRBJ1-2; 8 nucleotides line up with TRBD1. This CDR3 spans 13 amino acids. The V gene end was trimmed by 3 bases and the J gene end by 5 bases; junction bases not matched to a gene: 2. Germline loops: CDR1 LNHNV, CDR2 YYDKDF (reference sequence). The CDR3 protein is CATSRGTGYGYTF. CDR3 nucleotide sequence: TGTGCCACCAGCAGGGGGACAGGTTATGGCTACACCTTC.

V and J are TRBV9 and TRBJ2-1, with 12 bases aligning to TRBD2. CDR1 is SGDLS and CDR2 is YYNGEE in the germline V gene. This CDR3 comprises 18 residues. The trim removed 0 bases at V and 4 bases at J, leaving 8 bases unmatched. In DNA form, the CDR3 reads TGTGCCAGCAGCGTAGGGTCGACAACTAGCGGGAGGTACAATGAGCAGTTCTTC. This translates into CASSVGSTTSGRYNEQFF.

The chain carries TRBV6-6 and TRBJ2-1; 9 nucleotides line up with TRBD1. Germline values: CDR1 MNHNY, CDR2 SVGAGI (reference sequence). Trimming removed 3 bases from V and 7 bases from J; junction bases left unmatched: 10. The CDR3 is 16 amino acids. The CDR3, as DNA: TGTGCCAGCAGTTATCCCGGGACAGGGTCGAAAAATGAGCAGTTCTTC. Translating it yields CASSYPGTGSKNEQFF.

This clone showed up just a few times. V and J are TRBV6-5 and TRBJ2-2; D not certain. This CDR3 region has 13 residues. Trimming cost V 0 bases and J 6 bases, with 5 bases left between them. The V gene's germline CDR1 is MNHEY and CDR2 SVGAGI. The chain's CDR3 is CASSYSNSGELFF. The CDR3 coding sequence is TGTGCCAGCAGTTACTCGAATTCCGGGGAGCTGTTTTTT.

This clone was seen a few times. The J gene is TRBJ1-1, the V gene TRBV19, with D uncertain. The CDR3 totals 13 residues. V gave up 1 base and J gave up 5 bases, with 8 bases separating them. From germline, CDR1 is LNHDA and CDR2 SQIVND (reference sequence). CDR3 sequence reads: CASSIVVATEAFF. CDR3 DNA: TGTGCCAGTAGTATAGTGGTGGCAACTGAAGCTTTCTTT.

This clone was seen once. The V gene is TRBV6-5, the J gene TRBJ1-3, with D uncertain. CDR3 size: 15 residues. The V gene lost 6 bases and the J gene lost 0 bases, with 12 bases spanning the gap. Germline V lookup: CDR1 MNHEY, CDR2 SVGAGI. The CDR3 nucleotides are TGTGCCAGCAGGCACGACGACAACTCTGGAAACACCATATATTTT. Translation gives CASRHDDNSGNTIYF.

This chain uses TRBV9 with TRBJ1-1; D gene uncertain. The CDR3 loop spans 16 amino acids. The V and J ends lost 7 bases and 0 bases respectively, with 19 bases between them. Germline V gene lookup returns CDR1 SGDLS and CDR2 YYNGEE. Written as DNA, the CDR3 is TGTGCCAGCGGTCTCGGGAGGGAGACAATGAACACTGAAGCTTTCTTT. It yields the protein CASGLGRETMNTEAFF. The variable domain in full, completed from reference TRBV9 and TRBJ1-1, reads DSGVTQTPKHLITATGQRVTLRCSPRSGDLSVYWYQQSLDQGLQFLIQYYNGEERAKGNILERFSAQQFPDLHSELNLSSLELGDSALYFCASGLGRETMNTEAFFGQGTRLTVV.

This rearrangement joins TRBV9 to TRBJ2-3; 7 nucleotides match TRBD2. CDR1 and CDR2 from the germline V gene are SGDLS and YYNGEE. This CDR3 has 15 amino acids. Unmatched junction bases numbered 4, after V lost 0 bases and J lost 3 bases. The DNA of the CDR3 is TGTGCCAGCAGCGTAGCGGCGGGAGCGACAGATACGCAGTATTTT. Translated, it gives CASSVAAGATDTQYF.